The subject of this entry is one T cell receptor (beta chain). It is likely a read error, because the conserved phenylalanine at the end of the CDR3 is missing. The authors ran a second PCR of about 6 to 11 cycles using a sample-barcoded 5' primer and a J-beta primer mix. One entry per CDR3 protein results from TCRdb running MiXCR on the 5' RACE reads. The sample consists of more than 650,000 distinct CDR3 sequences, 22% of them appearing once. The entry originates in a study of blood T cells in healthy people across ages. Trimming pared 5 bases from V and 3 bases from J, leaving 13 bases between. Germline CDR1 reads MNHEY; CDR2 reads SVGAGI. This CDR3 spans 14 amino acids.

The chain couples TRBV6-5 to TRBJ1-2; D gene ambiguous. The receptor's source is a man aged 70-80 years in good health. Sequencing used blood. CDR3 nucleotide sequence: TGTGCCAGCAGTCAAATGGCAAGAGACTATGGCTACACCCTC. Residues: CASSQMARDYGYTL.